The 6 T cell receptor beta chains listed next were all sequenced from one sample in a study of blood T cells in healthy people across ages. The authors ran a second PCR of roughly 6 to 12 cycles using a sample-barcoded 5' primer and a J-beta primer mix. TCRdb redid the calling of the 5' RACE reads with MiXCR, one entry per CDR3 protein. The sample includes approximately 320,000 distinct CDR3 sequences, about 25% of them seen just once. The material sequenced was blood. The receptors here all came from a woman aged 70 to 79 in good health.

The chain employs TRBV6-2 or TRBV6-3 and TRBJ2-1; 8 bases agree with TRBD2. Germline trimming cut 7 bases from V and 6 bases from J; bases unmatched to any gene: 8. This CDR3 has 14 amino acids. CDR1 and CDR2 from the germline V gene are MNHEY and SVGEGT. The CDR3 DNA reads as TGTGCCAGCACGTTAGCGGGGCCGACCAATGAGCAGTTCTTC. It specifies CASTLAGPTNEQFF.

This clonotype has only a few counts. CDR3 DNA sequence: TGTGCCAGCAGTCCACGTTCCCTAGGGAGCACAGATACGCAGTATTTT. It translates to CASSPRSLGSTDTQYF. The chain links TRBV6-6 to TRBJ2-3, with D unresolved. This CDR3 is 16 amino acids long. Germline CDR1 is MNHNY and CDR2 is SVGAGI (reference sequence). The V and J ends lost 5 bases and 0 bases respectively, with 15 bases between them.

This clonotype has just a few counts. The J gene is TRBJ1-2, the V gene TRBV2; the D gene is possibly TRBD1 (5 bases). V dropped 5 bases and J dropped 5 bases, with 15 bases sitting between them. The CDR3 length is 14 residues. Germline V lookup: CDR1 SNHLY, CDR2 FYNNEI. CDR3 amino acids: CASSRQGIRYGYTF. Written as DNA, the CDR3 is TGTGCCAGCAGTCGTCAGGGAATACGATATGGCTACACCTTC. The whole variable domain, filled in from reference TRBV2 and TRBJ1-2, reads EPEVTQTPSHQVTQMGQEVILRCVPISNHLYFYWYRQILGQKVEFLVSFYNNEISEKSEIFDDQFSVERPDGSNFTLKIRSTKLEDSAMYFCASSRQGIRYGYTFGSGTRLTVV.

The chain uses TRBV7-2 and TRBJ2-3; D is unresolved. The germline V gene has CDR1 SGHTA and CDR2 FQGNSA. Between the trimmed V and J ends, which lost 0 bases and 2 bases, there was a span of 6 bases. The CDR3 is made up of 14 amino acids. The CDR3 spells CASSLAGITDTQYF. The CDR3 DNA is TGTGCCAGCAGCTTAGCGGGAATCACAGATACGCAGTATTTT.

This clonotype was counted ten times or more. The chain uses TRBV7-9 and TRBJ2-4; D ambiguous. The CDR3 is made up of 12 amino acids. Trimming pared 2 bases from V and 2 bases from J, leaving 1 base between. Per the germline V gene, CDR1 is SEHNR and CDR2 is FQNEAQ (reference sequence). Written as DNA, the CDR3 is TGTGCCAGCAGCTTATCCAAAAACATTCAGTACTTC. Its translation: CASSLSKNIQYF.

This clonotype appeared a few times. V gene TRBV28 combines with J gene TRBJ1-2; TRBD1 matches at 9 bases. Looked up from germline, CDR1 is MDHEN and CDR2 is SYDVKM. CDR3 length: 14 residues. Unmatched junction bases numbered 8, after V lost 5 bases and J lost 7 bases. CDR3 amino acids: CASSAGTGRFGYTF. The CDR3 nucleotides read TGTGCCAGCAGTGCCGGGACAGGGCGATTTGGCTACACCTTC.